Presented here are 27 T cell receptor beta chains from one specimen sequenced in a study of CXCR3-negative and CXCR3-positive naive CD8 T cells. The libraries of TRB cDNA were constructed through 5' RACE using UMI labels. TCRdb re-called the 5' RACE reads and gives one entry per CDR3 protein, without DNA. The specimen's table records more than 50,000 distinct CDR3 sequences. Sequencing was done on a sample of naive CXCR3- CD8+ T cells from blood. Regarding subset: CD45RO-CCR7+CD27+CD95- naive CD8+ T cells lacking CXCR3 (TNR3-). The receptors shown here come from a human donor in good health. Some clones in this sample may be carry-over from other donors' samples.

The V call is TRBV7-9, the J call TRBJ1-2; TCRdb gives TRBD1 as the D gene, but with no DNA this cannot be confirmed. This CDR3 is 16 amino acids long. The germline V gene has CDR1 SEHNR and CDR2 FQNEAQ (reference sequence). The CDR3 sequence: CAIDDLDSSTNYGYTF.

The J gene is TRBJ2-1, the V gene TRBV27; TCRdb designates TRBD1, a call that cannot be tested without DNA. CDR1 and CDR2 from the germline V gene are MNHEY and SMNVEV (reference sequence). The CDR3 loop spans 15 amino acids. The CDR3 reads CASGVQGTYYNEQFF.

V gene TRBV7-9 combines with J gene TRBJ2-4; TCRdb's D gene call, TRBD2, goes unchecked for lack of DNA. Per germline, CDR1 SEHNR and CDR2 FQNEAQ (reference sequence). There are 16 residues in the CDR3. The CDR3 loop is CASSPTSGGSKNIQYF.

The rearrangement links TRBV28 to TRBJ2-1. CDR3 length equals 14 residues. The V gene's germline CDR1 is MDHEN and CDR2 SYDVKM. The CDR3 loop is CASRRESSYNEQFF.

The chain combines TRBV28 with TRBJ2-3; TCRdb calls TRBD2, which cannot be checked without DNA. The CDR3 runs to 15 residues. The V gene's germline CDR1 is MDHEN and CDR2 SYDVKM. CDR3: CASSLGGKSTDTQYF.

The chain combines TRBV28 with TRBJ2-2. This CDR3 has 12 amino acids. Germline loops: CDR1 MDHEN, CDR2 SYDVKM. The CDR3 reads CASSFGPGELFF.

The chain uses TRBV28 and TRBJ2-1; TCRdb's assignment of TRBD2 cannot be checked, as there is no DNA. This CDR3 region has 15 residues. Germline V lookup: CDR1 MDHEN, CDR2 SYDVKM. The CDR3: CASGLAGEPYNEQFF.

J is TRBJ1-1 and V is TRBV6-5; TCRdb returns TRBD1, unconfirmable since there is no DNA. Germline CDR1 and CDR2: MNHEY and SVGAGI. The CDR3 totals 14 residues. The CDR3 loop reads CASSYGGLNTEAFF.

J is TRBJ2-7 and V is TRBV2. From germline, CDR1 is SNHLY and CDR2 FYNNEI. CDR3 size: 16 residues. CDR3: CASSEGFGGASYEQYF. Combining the CDR3 with reference TRBV2 and TRBJ2-7 gives the whole variable domain EPEVTQTPSHQVTQMGQEVILRCVPISNHLYFYWYRQILGQKVEFLVSFYNNEISEKSEIFDDQFSVERPDGSNFTLKIRSTKLEDSAMYFCASSEGFGGASYEQYFGPGTRLTVT.

The chain carries TRBV6-5 and TRBJ2-1. The CDR3 runs 15 residues. The germline V gene encodes CDR1 MNHEY and CDR2 SVGAGI. CDR3 sequence: CASSTDQSSYNEQFF.

By frequency, this clonotype registers medium-sized (0.01 to 0.1%). The genes are TRBV28 and TRBJ2-7; TCRdb reports TRBD1, a call that lacks DNA to check it against. Per germline, CDR1 MDHEN and CDR2 SYDVKM. This CDR3 has 15 residues. CDR3: CASSSGTGVSYEQYF.

CDR3 in amino acids: CASSPALNTEAFF. This chain joins TRBV19 and TRBJ1-1. This CDR3 has 13 amino acids. CDR1 is LNHDA and CDR2 is SQIVND in the germline V gene (reference sequence).

This chain connects TRBV20-1 to TRBJ2-7; TCRdb lists TRBD1, though no DNA is available to test this call. The CDR3 runs to 14 residues. CDR1 and CDR2 from the germline V gene are DFQATT and SNEGSKA (reference sequence). CDR3: CSAPRDRSVYEQYF.

This sequence joins TRBV7-6 and TRBJ2-1; lacking DNA, the TRBD2 call made by TCRdb goes unchecked. This CDR3 is 18 amino acids long. Germline V lookup: CDR1 SGHVS, CDR2 FNYEAQ. The chain's CDR3 is CASSLDLAGGGSYNEQFF.

The chain joins TRBV21-1 to TRBJ2-1; the D call of TRBD1 rests on TCRdb alone, since no DNA is present to check it. TRBV21-1 is an annotated pseudogene. The CDR3 has 14 residues. The CDR3 sequence: CASSKGVSGHEQFF.

The V and J genes are TRBV7-9 and TRBJ2-4; no DNA is available, so the TRBD1 call from TCRdb remains unchecked. Germline loops: CDR1 SEHNR, CDR2 FQNEAQ (reference sequence). The CDR3 extends over 14 amino acids. CDR3 sequence: CASSSHDRGDIQYF.

V gene TRBV6-6 combines with J gene TRBJ2-7. There are 11 residues in the CDR3. Germline values: CDR1 MNHNY, CDR2 SVGAGI (reference sequence). CDR3 in amino acids: CASSYVSEQYF.

The chain has TRBV6-5 and TRBJ2-1; TCRdb designates TRBD1, a call that cannot be tested without DNA. In germline, CDR1 is MNHEY, CDR2 SVGAGI. The CDR3 runs to 13 residues. CDR3 amino acids: CASSSTGAHEQFF.

The V call is TRBV15, the J call TRBJ1-3; the TRBD1 assignment by TCRdb is unverifiable without DNA. This CDR3 comprises 14 residues. Germline loops: CDR1 LNHNV, CDR2 YYDKDF (reference sequence). CDR3 loop: CATSPDPSGNTIYF.

V usage is TRBV7-9 and J usage is TRBJ2-5. Germline-derived CDR1 and CDR2 are SEHNR and FQNEAQ (reference sequence). The CDR3 length is 16 residues. The CDR3 loop is CASSRPEIMVRETQYF.

The chain uses TRBV29-1 and TRBJ2-2; the TRBD1 assignment by TCRdb is unverifiable without DNA. Per the germline V gene, CDR1 is SQVTM and CDR2 is ANQGSEA. The CDR3 is 15 residues long. The CDR3 loop is CSVPGQGAVTGELFF.

The rearrangement links TRBV29-1 to TRBJ1-2; no DNA is available, so the TRBD1 call from TCRdb remains unchecked. CDR1 is SQVTM, CDR2 ANQGSEA, per germline. This CDR3 has 13 amino acids. The CDR3 sequence is CSAIQGEDYGYTF.

The chain links TRBV20-1 to TRBJ2-3; TCRdb's D call, TRBD2, is unchecked because there is no DNA. CDR1 and CDR2 (germline): DFQATT, SNEGSKA (reference sequence). The CDR3 runs 16 residues. The CDR3 loop reads CSARDGSGHGTDTQYF.

V is TRBV4-1 and J is TRBJ2-7. Per germline, CDR1 MGHRA and CDR2 YSYEKL. The CDR3 covers 14 residues. This chain's CDR3 is CASSQVSDSYEQYF.

This chain links TRBV4-3 with TRBJ2-1; the TCRdb call, TRBD2, lacks DNA for checking. From germline, CDR1 is LGHNA and CDR2 YSLEER. The CDR3 runs 15 residues. The chain's CDR3 is CASSQIRGGYGEQFF.

The chain is built from TRBV11-2 and TRBJ2-7; the D gene TCRdb calls, TRBD2, cannot be checked with no DNA. Germline-derived CDR1 and CDR2 are SGHAT and FQNNGV. CDR3 length: 12 amino acids. The CDR3 reads CASSGISYEQYF.

V and J are TRBV6-6 and TRBJ2-7. CDR3 length equals 14 residues. CDR1 and CDR2 from the germline V gene are MNHNY and SVGAGI (reference sequence). The CDR3: CASSYTLASHEQYF.